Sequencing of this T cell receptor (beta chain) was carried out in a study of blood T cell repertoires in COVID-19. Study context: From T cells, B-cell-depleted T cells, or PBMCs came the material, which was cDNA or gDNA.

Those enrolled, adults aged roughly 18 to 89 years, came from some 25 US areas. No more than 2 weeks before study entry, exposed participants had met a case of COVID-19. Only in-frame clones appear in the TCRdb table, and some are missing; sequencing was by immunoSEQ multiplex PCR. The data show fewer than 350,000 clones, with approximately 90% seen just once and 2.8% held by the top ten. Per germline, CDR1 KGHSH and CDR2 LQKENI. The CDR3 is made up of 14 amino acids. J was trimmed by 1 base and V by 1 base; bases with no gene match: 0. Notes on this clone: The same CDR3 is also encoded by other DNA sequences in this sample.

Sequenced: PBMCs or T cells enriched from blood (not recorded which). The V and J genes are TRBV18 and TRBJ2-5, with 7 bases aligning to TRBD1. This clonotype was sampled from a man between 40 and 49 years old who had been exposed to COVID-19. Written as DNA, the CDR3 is TGTGCCAGCTCACCACGGGACAGCCAAGAGACCCAGTACTTC. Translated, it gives CASSPRDSQETQYF.